These T cell receptor beta chains were read from a single sample in a study of blood T cell repertoires in COVID-19. The repertoire was sequenced with immunoSEQ multiplex PCR; TCRdb's copy has only in-frame clones and lacks some. The sample includes around 250,000 clones, around 86% of them seen just once. Sequencing used peripheral blood. The receptors originated from a man younger than 45 who had recovered from COVID-19. Each CDR3 is given with its conserved first and last residue. D genes are given only for firm matches. The size field is filled for only some rows; it gives once, few, many or a size class.

clone_size: NA
d_call: NA
j_call: TRBJ2-5
v_call: TRBV7-9
cdr3_nt: TGTGCCAGCAGCTGGGGGGTCCAAGAGACCCAGTACTTC
cdr3_aa: CASSWGVQETQYF

clone_size: NA
d_call: NA
j_call: TRBJ1-3
v_call: TRBV18
cdr3_nt: TGTGCCAGCTCTCCAAAGACAGACGGCGGAAACACCATATATTTT
cdr3_aa: CASSPKTDGGNTIYF

clone_size: NA
d_call: NA
j_call: TRBJ2-7
v_call: TRBV5-1
cdr3_nt: TGCGCCAGCAGCCCGCCGGGACTCTACGAGCAGTACTTC
cdr3_aa: CASSPPGLYEQYF

clone_size: NA
d_call: NA
j_call: TRBJ2-3
v_call: TRBV2
cdr3_nt: TGTGCCAGCAGGGGCGTGCGGGGCCCTAAACCTAGCACAGATACGCAGTATTTT
cdr3_aa: CASRGVRGPKPSTDTQYF

clone_size: NA
d_call: TRBD1
j_call: TRBJ2-3
v_call: TRBV5-1
cdr3_nt: TGCGCCAGCAGCTTGGGACAGGGTGGGGCAGATACGCAGTATTTT
cdr3_aa: CASSLGQGGADTQYF

clone_size: NA
d_call: TRBD2
j_call: TRBJ2-5
v_call: TRBV18
cdr3_nt: TGTGCCAGCTCACCCGGGACTACCCAAGAGACCCAGTACTTC
cdr3_aa: CASSPGTTQETQYF

clone_size: NA
d_call: TRBD2
j_call: TRBJ2-2
v_call: TRBV3-1/TRBV3-2
cdr3_nt: TGTGCCAGCAGCGCGGGACTAGCGGGGAACACCGGGGAGCTGTTTTTT
cdr3_aa: CASSAGLAGNTGELFF

clone_size: NA
d_call: NA
j_call: TRBJ2-6
v_call: TRBV6-5
cdr3_nt: TGTGCCAGCAGTCCGGAGGGGACTGGGGCCAACGTCCTGACTTTC
cdr3_aa: CASSPEGTGANVLTF

clone_size: NA
d_call: NA
j_call: TRBJ2-3
v_call: TRBV5-5
cdr3_nt: TGTGCCAGCAGCTTGCTTGGGGGGACCAGGATGGATACGCAGTATTTT
cdr3_aa: CASSLLGGTRMDTQYF

clone_size: NA
d_call: TRBD1
j_call: TRBJ2-3
v_call: TRBV7-2
cdr3_nt: TGTGCCAGCAGCCCTAGGCCCAGGGGGCTGGATACGCAGTATTTT
cdr3_aa: CASSPRPRGLDTQYF

clone_size: NA
d_call: NA
j_call: TRBJ1-3
v_call: TRBV2
cdr3_nt: TGTGCCAGCAGCGCCCCCCCAGCGGGTGCTGGAAACACCATATATTTT
cdr3_aa: CASSAPPAGAGNTIYF

clone_size: NA
d_call: TRBD1
j_call: TRBJ1-5
v_call: TRBV2
cdr3_nt: TGTGCCAGCAGTGAACTGGGACAGGACTTTAATCAGCCCCAGCATTTT
cdr3_aa: CASSELGQDFNQPQHF

clone_size: NA
d_call: TRBD1
j_call: TRBJ2-7
v_call: TRBV5-1
cdr3_nt: TGCGCCAGCAGCCAGACACAGGGGGCGGGCGAGCAGTACTTC
cdr3_aa: CASSQTQGAGEQYF

clone_size: once
d_call: NA
j_call: TRBJ1-2
v_call: TRBV12-3/TRBV12-4
cdr3_nt: TGTGCCAGCAGTCCAACCTTCCTGTCAGGGAGGACCTTC
cdr3_aa: CASSPTFLSGRTF

clone_size: NA
d_call: NA
j_call: TRBJ2-1
v_call: TRBV7-2
cdr3_nt: TGTGCCAGCAGCCGGTGGTTGCGGGGTGACTACAATGAGCAGTTCTTC
cdr3_aa: CASSRWLRGDYNEQFF

clone_size: once
d_call: NA
j_call: TRBJ1-5
v_call: TRBV7-2
cdr3_nt: TGTGCCAGCAGCCTAACGGTACAGGGCACGCCACATTTT
cdr3_aa: CASSLTVQGTPHF

clone_size: NA
d_call: NA
j_call: TRBJ1-1
v_call: TRBV5-5
cdr3_nt: TGTGCCAGCAGCTTGGAGACAGAGAGCACTGAAGCTTTCTTT
cdr3_aa: CASSLETESTEAFF